This TCR beta chain appears in the sequencing data of a study of blood T cell dynamics during melanoma immunotherapy. A fixed DNA input of about 320 ng was used per bulk PBMC sample. The repertoire was sequenced with immunoSEQ multiplex PCR; TCRdb's copy has only in-frame clones and lacks some. The table records roughly 10,000 clones, 89% of them present only once. Time point here: pre-treatment baseline. Response was assessed by RECIST 1.1 at 12 weeks, except a couple of rapid progressors. The V and J ends lost 2 bases and 2 bases, in that order; junction bases with no gene match: 5. In germline, CDR1 is SEHNR, CDR2 FQNEAQ (reference sequence). The CDR3 consists of 16 residues.

The V and J genes are TRBV7-9 and TRBJ2-3, with 9 bases fitting TRBD2. The receptor's source is a human donor with melanoma. The sequencing here drew on blood, taken from a patient treated with checkpoint blockade. The CDR3 DNA sequence: TGTGCCAGCAGCTTACAAGCGGGAGGCTTCACAGATACGCAGTATTTT. Protein product: CASSLQAGGFTDTQYF.